One and the same sample provided the 2 T cell receptor beta chains below, sequenced in a study of spatial heterogeneity in lung cancer (dated by TCRdb to between 2018 and 2021). Study-wide conclusions, independent of this receptor: The tumor nonsynonymous mutation count correlated with the number of expanded intratumoral alpha and beta TCRs.

These receptors lack a known antigen. The method behind the library was 5' RACE. The instrument given in TCRdb is NextSeq 500. The public sequencing data were trimmed at Q25 with fastp and processed into clonotypes with MiXCR by TCRdb, which kept only in-frame beta chains. One record per CDR3 amino acid sequence lists the most common genes and DNA. The sample yields under 12,000 distinct CDR3 sequences; about 5.5% were counted once. Roughly 12% of the sample lies in the top ten. The meaning of the sample's time point label: sample taken at primary tumor resection. The sample in question was lung tumor tissue, obtained at surgery. These TCRs come from a male donor with early-stage non-small cell lung cancer.

This clonotype is deemed medium-sized. Since the library was made to target alpha chains, this beta chain is a stray read and its abundance is not meaningful. The chain employs TRBV10-2 and TRBJ1-1, with D possibly TRBD1 on 5 matching bases. This CDR3 spans 14 amino acids. The germline gives CDR1 WSHSY, CDR2 SAAADI. With 7 bases removed from V and 1 base from J, the gap between germline ends came to 13 bases. The CDR3 nucleotides read TGCGCCAGCACCGCCCCAACAGGGAACACTGAAGCTTTCTTT. This codes for CASTAPTGNTEAFF.

By sample share, this clonotype is medium-sized (0.01 to 0.1%). This beta chain represents an off-target read in a library built for alpha chains; its size is of limited meaning. This chain connects TRBV12-3 or TRBV12-4 to TRBJ1-2; D is unclear. V dropped 6 bases and J dropped 0 bases, with 11 bases sitting between them. The CDR3 covers 14 residues. The CDR3 nucleotides are TGTGCCAGCAGCACGGGCGCAGCTAACTATGGCTACACCTTC. Its translation is CASSTGAANYGYTF.